The rows below give T cell receptor beta chains drawn from one sample of a study of T-cell memory formation after mild COVID-19. TCRdb re-called the 5' RACE reads through MiXCR, storing one row per CDR3 protein. The sample records hundreds of thousands of distinct CDR3 sequences, roughly 17% being singletons. The sample was PBMCs or a T cell subset sorted from them (not recorded which). These TCRs come from a man aged 18 to 29 who had mild COVID-19 (a few samples of this study predate the infection). Cell type and time point are not known. The CDR3 runs from the conserved cysteine through the conserved F or W. The D gene is left open where the match is weak. Only some rows state a clone size, as once, few, many or a class for expanded clones.

size: -; D: -; V: TRBV13; length: 15; J: TRBJ2-5; DNA: TGTGCCAGCAGCTTGGCGAGGGGTGGTAGAGAGACCCAGTACTTC; CDR3: CASSLARGGRETQYF
size: many; D: TRBD2; V: TRBV27; length: 15; J: TRBJ2-3; DNA: TGTGCCAGCACCGGGGGGGGCCGGGGGACAGATACGCAGTATTTT; CDR3: CASTGGGRGTDTQYF
size: few; D: -; V: TRBV5-6; length: 15; J: TRBJ2-5; DNA: TGTGCCAGCAGCTTGGCAGGCCTCGCGTCGGAGACCCAGTACTTC; CDR3: CASSLAGLASETQYF
size: few; D: -; V: TRBV20-1; length: 11; J: TRBJ1-2; DNA: TGCAGTGCTAGGGCGTACACGGGCTACACCTTC; CDR3: CSARAYTGYTF
size: few; D: -; V: TRBV7-6; length: 15; J: TRBJ1-1; DNA: TGTGCCAGCAGCTTTGTCCTCGGTGGACCCACTGAAGCTTTCTTT; CDR3: CASSFVLGGPTEAFF
size: few; D: -; V: TRBV11-2; length: 15; J: TRBJ1-1; DNA: TGTGCCAGCAGCTTAAGGCGGATCGCGAACACTGAAGCTTTCTTT; CDR3: CASSLRRIANTEAFF
size: -; D: TRBD2; V: TRBV5-5; length: 13; J: TRBJ2-4; DNA: TGTGCCAGCAGCTTACAACTAGCGAACATTCAGTACTTC; CDR3: CASSLQLANIQYF
size: -; D: TRBD1; V: TRBV6-5; length: 13; J: TRBJ1-2; DNA: TGTGCCAGCAGGAGGACAGGGGGCGATGGCTACACCTTC; CDR3: CASRRTGGDGYTF
size: -; D: -; V: TRBV7-2; length: 16; J: TRBJ1-5; DNA: TGTGCCAGCAGCTTAGCCTCCAATCATCTTAGTCAGCCCCAGCATTTT; CDR3: CASSLASNHLSQPQHF
size: -; D: -; V: TRBV5-1; length: 16; J: TRBJ2-7; DNA: TGCGCCAGCAGCTTGGTTCCGCAGCAGGGCGGCTACGAGCAGTACTTC; CDR3: CASSLVPQQGGYEQYF
size: few; D: -; V: TRBV7-9; length: 16; J: TRBJ1-1; DNA: TGTGCCAGCAGCTTAGCCAGGACGGGGGTGAACACTGAAGCTTTCTTT; CDR3: CASSLARTGVNTEAFF
size: few; D: TRBD1; V: TRBV29-1; length: 13; J: TRBJ1-2; DNA: TGCAGCGTTAAAAAACAGGGGGCCTATGGCTACACCTTC; CDR3: CSVKKQGAYGYTF
size: few; D: -; V: TRBV20-1; length: 15; J: TRBJ2-3; DNA: TGCAGTGCAGGGGGGGGACCCGTGGGGCCAGATACGCAGTATTTT; CDR3: CSAGGGPVGPDTQYF
size: -; D: -; V: TRBV12-3/TRBV12-4; length: 13; J: TRBJ1-1; DNA: TGTGCCAGCAGCGGGGAGGGGAGCACTGAAGCTTTCTTT; CDR3: CASSGEGSTEAFF
size: -; D: TRBD2; V: TRBV9; length: 17; J: TRBJ2-3; DNA: TGTGCCAGCAGCGTAGGGACTAGCGGGGGATACACAGATACGCAGTATTTT; CDR3: CASSVGTSGGYTDTQYF
size: -; D: -; V: TRBV6-5; length: 14; J: TRBJ2-5; DNA: TGTGCCAGCAGTTACTCAGGAGAGAAAGAGACCCAGTACTTC; CDR3: CASSYSGEKETQYF